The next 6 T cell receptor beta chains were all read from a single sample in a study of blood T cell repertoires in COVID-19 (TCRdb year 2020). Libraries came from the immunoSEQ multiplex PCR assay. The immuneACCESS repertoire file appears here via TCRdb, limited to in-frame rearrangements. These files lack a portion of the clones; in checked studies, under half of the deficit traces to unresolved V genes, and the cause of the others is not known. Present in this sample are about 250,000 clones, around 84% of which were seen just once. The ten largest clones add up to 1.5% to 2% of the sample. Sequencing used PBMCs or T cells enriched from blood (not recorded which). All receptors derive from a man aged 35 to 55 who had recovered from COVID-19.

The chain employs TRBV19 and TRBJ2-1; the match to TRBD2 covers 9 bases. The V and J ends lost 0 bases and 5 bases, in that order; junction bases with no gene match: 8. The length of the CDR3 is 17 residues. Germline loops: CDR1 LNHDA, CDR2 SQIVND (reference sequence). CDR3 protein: CASSIDRGLAGNNEQFF. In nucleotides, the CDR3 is TGTGCCAGTAGTATAGATCGTGGGCTAGCGGGGAACAATGAGCAGTTCTTC.

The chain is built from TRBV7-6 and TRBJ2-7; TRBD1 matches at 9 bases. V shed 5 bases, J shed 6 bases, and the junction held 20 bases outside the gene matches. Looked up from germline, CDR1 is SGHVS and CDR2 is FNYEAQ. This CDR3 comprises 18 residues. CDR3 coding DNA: TGTGCCAGCAGCCTTCCGGGACAGGGACGGGGTAAGGCGACCGAGCAGTACTTC. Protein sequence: CASSLPGQGRGKATEQYF. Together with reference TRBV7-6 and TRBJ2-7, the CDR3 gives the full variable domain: GAGVSQSPRYKVTKRGQDVALRCDPISGHVSLYWYRQALGQGPEFLTYFNYEAQQDKSGLPNDRFSAERPEGSISTLTIQRTEQRDSAMYRCASSLPGQGRGKATEQYFGPGTRLTVT.

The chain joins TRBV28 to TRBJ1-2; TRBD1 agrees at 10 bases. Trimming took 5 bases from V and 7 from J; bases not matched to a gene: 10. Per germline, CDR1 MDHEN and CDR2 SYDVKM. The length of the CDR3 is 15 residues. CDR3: CASSNTTGGYFGYTF. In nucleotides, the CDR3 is TGTGCCAGCAGTAACACGACAGGGGGCTATTTTGGCTACACCTTC.

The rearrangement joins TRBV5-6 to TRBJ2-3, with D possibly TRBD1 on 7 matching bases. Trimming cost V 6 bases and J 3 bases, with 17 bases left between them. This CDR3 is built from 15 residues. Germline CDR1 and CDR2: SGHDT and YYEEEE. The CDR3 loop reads CASNLGAGGTDTQYF. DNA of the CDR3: TGTGCCAGCAACTTAGGGGCAGGGGGGACAGATACGCAGTATTTT.

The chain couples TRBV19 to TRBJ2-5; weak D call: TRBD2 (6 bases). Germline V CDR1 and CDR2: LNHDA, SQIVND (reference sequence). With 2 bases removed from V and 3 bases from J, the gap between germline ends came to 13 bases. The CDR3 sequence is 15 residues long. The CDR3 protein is CASSITLREEETQYF. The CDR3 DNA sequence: TGTGCCAGTAGTATAACGCTGCGGGAAGAAGAGACCCAGTACTTC.

For the CDR3, the DNA is TGTGCCAGCTTGGGGGGGGAGGGTAACACTGAAGCTTTCTTT. Translation gives CASLGGEGNTEAFF. V and J are TRBV10-3 and TRBJ1-1; D is perhaps TRBD1 (5 bases). The germline CDR1 and CDR2 sequences are ENHRY and SYGVKD. Trimming removed 10 bases at V and 2 bases at J, with 17 bases between. CDR3 length equals 14 residues.